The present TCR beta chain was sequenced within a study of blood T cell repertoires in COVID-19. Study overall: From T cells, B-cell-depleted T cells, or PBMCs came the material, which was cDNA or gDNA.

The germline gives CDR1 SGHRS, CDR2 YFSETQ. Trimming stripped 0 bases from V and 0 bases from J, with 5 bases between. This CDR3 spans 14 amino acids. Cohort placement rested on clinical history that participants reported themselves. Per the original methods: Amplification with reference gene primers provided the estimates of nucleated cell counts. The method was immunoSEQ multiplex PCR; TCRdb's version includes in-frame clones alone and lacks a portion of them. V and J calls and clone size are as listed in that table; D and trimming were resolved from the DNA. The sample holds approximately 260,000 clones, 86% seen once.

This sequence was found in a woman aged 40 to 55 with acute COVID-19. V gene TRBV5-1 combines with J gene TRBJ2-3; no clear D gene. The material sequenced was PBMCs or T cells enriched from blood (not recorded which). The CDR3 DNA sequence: TGCGCCAGCAGCTTGGCGACTAGCACAGATACGCAGTATTTT. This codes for CASSLATSTDTQYF. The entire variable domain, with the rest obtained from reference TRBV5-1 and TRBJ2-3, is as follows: KAGVTQTPRYLIKTRGQQVTLSCSPISGHRSVSWYQQTPGQGLQFLFEYFSETQRNKGNFPGRFSGRQFSNSRSEMNVSTLELGDSALYLCASSLATSTDTQYFGPGTRLTVL.